This T cell receptor beta chain was recorded in a study of human T cells and chemical hapten exposure. Study summary: Sensitization employed 2% DPC on roughly 2 cm by roughly 2 cm of upper inner arm skin.

A remark on this clonotype: The target antigen is unknown.

Via MiXCR, TCRdb re-called the RACE reads, giving one row per CDR3 protein. In the table there are about 270,000 distinct CDR3 sequences, roughly 8% of which are singletons. As to time point: pre-sensitization, week 0. As to treatment: therapeutic diphenylcyclopropenone sensitization with weekly scalp DPC. The drawing of blood occurred before each patch test was applied. Study findings and constraints: DPC sensitization left the count of TCRs above 1 in 1000 unchanged.

In germline, CDR1 is DFQATT, CDR2 SNEGSKA (reference sequence). V was pared by 2 bases and J by 5 bases, with 9 bases between. This CDR3 is 12 amino acids long. This receptor was identified in a man between 18 and 35 years old with alopecia areata. Some clones in this sample may be carry-over from other donors' samples. The specimen comprised whole blood, sampled in connection with sensitization to the hapten diphenylcyclopropenone (DPC). V and J are TRBV20-1 and TRBJ1-1; D is unclear. CDR3 DNA sequence: TGCAGTGCTAGAAACACCGGAACTGAAGCTTTCTTT. It yields the protein CSARNTGTEAFF.